This T cell receptor (beta chain) was retrieved from a study of blood T cell repertoires in COVID-19. Overall study: The cDNA or gDNA used as material had been derived from T cells, B-cell-depleted T cells, or PBMCs.

Produced via immunoSEQ multiplex PCR; TCRdb's table is partial and in-frame only. The repertoire has approximately 240,000 clones, roughly 80% of them found once; the top ten carry roughly 4.6%. Per the germline V gene, CDR1 is SQVTM and CDR2 is ANQGSEA. This CDR3 is built from 12 residues. V lost 2 bases to trimming and J lost 8 bases, with 9 bases between them. The rearrangement joins TRBV29-1 to TRBJ1-4; a possible D gene is TRBD1 (5 bases). The receptor was isolated from an older woman who had recovered from COVID-19. Sequencing input: peripheral blood. Here the CDR3 reads CSVETGVEKLFF. The DNA for the CDR3 is TGCAGCGTTGAAACGGGGGTAGAAAAACTGTTTTTT.